These 4 T cell receptor beta chains came from one sample sequenced in a study of cytomegalovirus exposure and HLA in healthy donors. The PCR employed 60 Vbeta primers together with 13 Jbeta primers. The data were produced by immunoSEQ multiplex PCR, yet TCRdb's version contains in-frame clones alone and is incomplete. The profile shows nearly 95,000 clones, about four fifths of them singletons. The specimen sequenced was PBMCs. All receptors come from a woman aged 40 to 50 in good health and CMV-seronegative.

V gene TRBV6-5 combines with J gene TRBJ1-5; 7 nucleotides align to TRBD1. Looked up from germline, CDR1 is MNHEY and CDR2 is SVGAGI. This CDR3 region has 15 residues. Trimming cost V 5 bases and J 3 bases; bases outside gene matches: 7. The CDR3 sequence is CASSRTGTDNQPQHF. DNA of the CDR3: TGTGCCAGCAGTCGAACCGGGACAGACAATCAGCCCCAGCATTTT.

The chain carries TRBV15 and TRBJ1-4; TRBD1 is a possible D gene (5 bases). CDR1 is LNHNV, CDR2 YYDKDF, per germline (reference sequence). The ends were cut back, 2 bases at V and 8 bases at J, with 9 bases in the middle. The CDR3 covers 13 residues. The CDR3 here is CATSRQGSEKLFF. As DNA, the CDR3 is TGTGCCACCAGCAGACAGGGAAGCGAAAAACTGTTTTTT.

The CDR3 loop is CASSNIWAPHYGYTF. In DNA, the CDR3 is TGTGCCAGCAGTAATATATGGGCGCCCCACTATGGCTACACCTTC. This chain uses TRBV6-5 with TRBJ1-2; D gene unclear. Germline CDR1 MNHEY, CDR2 SVGAGI. The ends were cut back, 5 bases at V and 3 bases at J, with 16 bases in the middle. There are 15 residues in the CDR3.

In the case of this clone: One end of the junction does not line up with germline, which may come from a read error. J is TRBJ2-5 and V is TRBV11-3, with 7 bases matching TRBD2. The CDR3 runs to 16 residues. The germline V gene encodes CDR1 SGHNT and CDR2 YENEEA. CDR3 nucleotide sequence: TGTGCCAGCAGCTTAGGGGCTAGCGGTGATCAAGAGACCCAGCACTTC. The encoded protein is CASSLGASGDQETQHF.